The 5 T cell receptor beta chains in this list originate from one sample, sequenced in a study of spatial heterogeneity in lung cancer. TCRdb itself ran the 5' RACE reads through MiXCR, one entry per CDR3 protein. Of about 94,000 distinct CDR3 sequences in the sample, roughly 19% were seen once. Time point in this sample: blood at routine non-recurrence follow-up after resection. Sequences were derived from PBMCs, sampled at follow-up. All receptors come from a male donor with early-stage non-small cell lung cancer.

This clonotype showed up just a few times. V usage is TRBV24-1 and J usage is TRBJ1-5; D perhaps matches TRBD1 (6 bases). The CDR3 consists of 15 residues. The V and J ends lost 4 bases and 5 bases respectively, with 14 bases between them. Germline V gene lookup returns CDR1 KGHDR and CDR2 SFDVKD. CDR3 DNA: TGTGCCACCAGTGACAAACAGGCAGGGGATCAGCCCCAGCATTTT. As protein: CATSDKQAGDQPQHF.

This CDR3 reads CASSQDSNEQFF. The CDR3 DNA is TGCGCCAGCAGCCAAGATTCCAATGAGCAGTTCTTC. The chain combines TRBV4-1 with TRBJ2-1; unclear D gene. This CDR3 spans 12 amino acids. The V end was cut by 0 bases, the J end by 6 bases, with 3 bases between. The V gene's germline CDR1 is MGHRA and CDR2 YSYEKL.

The rearrangement uses TRBV6-5 and TRBJ2-7; D gene ambiguous. The V gene lost 6 bases and the J gene lost 3 bases, with 12 bases spanning the gap. The CDR3 covers 13 residues. CDR1 and CDR2 from the germline V gene are MNHEY and SVGAGI. The CDR3 protein is CASSPGPYYEQYF. DNA for the CDR3: TGTGCCAGCAGCCCCGGGCCCTACTACGAGCAGTACTTC.

This clonotype has just a few counts. The rearrangement joins TRBV9 to TRBJ1-1; D not resolved. The ends were cut back, 0 bases at V and 7 bases at J, with 10 bases in the middle. The germline V gene encodes CDR1 SGDLS and CDR2 YYNGEE. The CDR3 is made up of 13 amino acids. CDR3 nucleotides: TGTGCCAGCAGCGTAGCAGGAGAATATGAAGCTTTCTTT. It codes for CASSVAGEYEAFF.

This clonotype was counted only a few times. The chain employs TRBV7-2 and TRBJ2-1; D perhaps matches TRBD1 (6 bases). CDR3 length: 15 residues. Germline V gene lookup returns CDR1 SGHTA and CDR2 FQGNSA. V was trimmed by 4 bases and J by 12 bases, leaving 22 bases between them. The CDR3 region has the DNA TGTGCCAGCAGCTCGCAGGGGCCAGGCGGTCAGGGGCAGTTCTTC. Amino acids: CASSSQGPGGQGQFF.